The rows below give T cell receptor beta chains drawn from one sample of a study of Graves' ophthalmopathy and Graves' hyperthyroidism. TCRdb redid the calling of the multiplex PCR reads with MiXCR, one entry per CDR3 protein. The data contain some 370,000 distinct CDR3 sequences, approximately 18% of them seen just once; the ten biggest clones take up about 2.4%. The sequenced sample consisted of peripheral blood. These receptors all come from an adult woman with stable Graves' hyperthyroidism. CDR3s include the opening cysteine and the closing phenylalanine or tryptophan. The D gene is left open where the match is weak. The listing skips clone size in some rows; elsewhere it reads once, few, many or a size class.

J: TRBJ1-2; size: many; V: TRBV28; D: -; DNA: TGTGCCAGCAGGTACCTGGGCGAGGGAGCGCGAGGCTACACCTTC; CDR3: CASRYLGEGARGYTF
J: TRBJ1-1; size: many; V: TRBV30; D: TRBD1; DNA: TGTGCCTGGAGGAGGGGGCTAGAAACTGAAGCTTTCTTT; CDR3: CAWRRGLETEAFF
J: TRBJ2-2; size: many; V: TRBV6-2/TRBV6-3; D: -; DNA: TGTGCCAGCAGTTACTCAGGGGGTAACGGGGAGCTGTTTTTT; CDR3: CASSYSGGNGELFF
J: TRBJ2-7; size: many; V: TRBV28; D: -; DNA: TGTGCCAGCAGTTCCCGGACTGTCTCCTACGAGCAGTACTTC; CDR3: CASSSRTVSYEQYF
J: TRBJ1-3; size: many; V: TRBV2; D: -; DNA: TGTGCCAGCACCGGCCGTCGGGGGAACACCATATATTTT; CDR3: CASTGRRGNTIYF
J: TRBJ1-2; size: many; V: TRBV7-2; D: TRBD1; DNA: TGTGCCAGCAGCACTCCGGACAGGGGAAACTATGGCTACACCTTC; CDR3: CASSTPDRGNYGYTF
J: TRBJ2-7; size: few; V: TRBV5-4; D: -; DNA: TGTGCCAGCAGCTCAGGGAAGAACTACGAGCAGTACTTC; CDR3: CASSSGKNYEQYF
J: TRBJ2-7; size: many; V: TRBV5-1; D: TRBD2; DNA: TGCGCCAGCAGCTTGAATGGGAGGGCCGGCGAGCAGTACTTC; CDR3: CASSLNGRAGEQYF
J: TRBJ1-1; size: many; V: TRBV28; D: TRBD1; DNA: TGTGCCAGCAGTTTAAACAGGGGGCAGGGCACTGAAGCTTTCTTT; CDR3: CASSLNRGQGTEAFF
J: TRBJ2-2; size: -; V: TRBV11-2; D: -; DNA: TGTGCCAGCAGCTTGTCGGTTAGGGGGAGCTCCGCCACCGGGGAGCTGTTTTTT; CDR3: CASSLSVRGSSATGELFF
J: TRBJ2-7; size: -; V: TRBV7-8; D: TRBD1; DNA: TGTGCCAGCAGCCTGGGACAGGTCTTCATCCCGGACGAGCAGTACTTC; CDR3: CASSLGQVFIPDEQYF
J: TRBJ2-1; size: many; V: TRBV25-1; D: -; DNA: TGTGCCAGCAGTGAAGGAGGGCGGTTAAGCTCCTACAATGAGCAGTTCTTC; CDR3: CASSEGGRLSSYNEQFF
J: TRBJ1-1; size: many; V: TRBV28; D: -; DNA: TGTGCCAGCAGTTCTGGTGGGAGTGGCACTGAAGCTTTCTTT; CDR3: CASSSGGSGTEAFF
J: TRBJ2-7; size: many; V: TRBV19; D: TRBD2; DNA: TGTGCCAGTAGTATCTTGGCTAGCGGTAACTACGAGCAGTACTTC; CDR3: CASSILASGNYEQYF
J: TRBJ2-6; size: few; V: TRBV28; D: TRBD1; DNA: TGTGCCAGCAGTTTGTTAGTGAGGGGGCTCAGGAGACCTGGGGCCAACGTCCTGACTTTC; CDR3: CASSLLVRGLRRPGANVLTF
J: TRBJ1-5; size: -; V: TRBV12-3/TRBV12-4; D: -; DNA: TGTGCCAGCACGGTAGGGGATCAGCCCCAGCATTTT; CDR3: CASTVGDQPQHF
J: TRBJ1-2; size: many; V: TRBV29-1; D: TRBD1; DNA: TGCAGCGTTCTCAGGGGGCCCGACTATGGCTACACCTTC; CDR3: CSVLRGPDYGYTF
J: TRBJ2-4; size: many; V: TRBV6-1; D: TRBD2; DNA: TGTGCCAGCAGGAAAACCGGGACTAGCGGGAGAGCGGGAAACATTAAGTACTTC; CDR3: CASRKTGTSGRAGNIKYF
J: TRBJ1-1; size: many; V: TRBV30; D: -; DNA: TGTGCCTGGAGTCCCCGCCAGAACACTGAAGCTTTCTTT; CDR3: CAWSPRQNTEAFF
J: TRBJ1-6; size: many; V: TRBV6-5; D: TRBD1; DNA: TGTGCCAGCAGTTACCGACAGGGAAATTCACCCCTCCACTTT; CDR3: CASSYRQGNSPLHF
J: TRBJ1-5; size: few; V: TRBV19; D: TRBD1; DNA: TGTGCCAGTAGTATTCCGACAGGGGGTCAGCCCCAGCATTTT; CDR3: CASSIPTGGQPQHF
J: TRBJ2-5; size: many; V: TRBV28; D: -; DNA: TGTGCCAGCAGTTTTTATCGACCAGGAGCAAAATACCAAGAGACCCAGTACTTC; CDR3: CASSFYRPGAKYQETQYF
J: TRBJ1-1; size: many; V: TRBV29-1; D: -; DNA: TGCAGCGTTGAAGGGGTACAGCAGGGCACTGAAGCTTTCTTT; CDR3: CSVEGVQQGTEAFF
J: TRBJ2-4; size: many; V: TRBV18; D: TRBD1; DNA: TGTGCCAGCTCACCGAGTGACAGGGTGGACATTCAGTACTTC; CDR3: CASSPSDRVDIQYF
J: TRBJ2-7; size: many; V: TRBV3-1; D: TRBD1; DNA: TGTGCCAGCAGCCTCCAGGGACAGGGGAGGAGCGAGCAGTACTTC; CDR3: CASSLQGQGRSEQYF
J: TRBJ2-7; size: many; V: TRBV7-9; D: TRBD1; DNA: TGTGCCAGCAGAGACCGGGACAGGGCTTACGAGCAGTACTTC; CDR3: CASRDRDRAYEQYF
J: TRBJ1-1; size: many; V: TRBV6-4; D: TRBD1; DNA: TGTGCCAGCAGTGACACAGGGGTGAATTGGAGGTCTGAAGCTTTCTTT; CDR3: CASSDTGVNWRSEAFF
J: TRBJ1-1; size: -; V: TRBV11-2; D: -; DNA: TGTGCCAGCAGCCCAGAAGCCCCGGGACATGTGCCGACTTTCTTT; CDR3: CASSPEAPGHVPTFF
J: TRBJ1-2; size: many; V: TRBV28; D: TRBD1; DNA: TGTGCCAGCAGCCCCCCCGGGACAGGTTTTCGGTATGGCTACACCTTC; CDR3: CASSPPGTGFRYGYTF
J: TRBJ1-1; size: many; V: TRBV6-1; D: -; DNA: TGTGCCAGCAGTGATCTTAGGTTACGGTTCACTGAAGCTTTCTTT; CDR3: CASSDLRLRFTEAFF
J: TRBJ2-5; size: many; V: TRBV12-3/TRBV12-4; D: TRBD1; DNA: TGTGCCAGCAGTGATAACAGGGGTTATGGAGAGACCCAGTACTTC; CDR3: CASSDNRGYGETQYF
J: TRBJ2-5; size: many; V: TRBV28; D: -; DNA: TGTGCCAGCAGGAAAAACCCGGGGGCAGCACAAGAGACCCAGTACTTC; CDR3: CASRKNPGAAQETQYF
J: TRBJ1-1; size: many; V: TRBV27; D: -; DNA: TGTGCCAGCAGTTACGGGGCAGGGAGTACTGAAGCTTTCTTT; CDR3: CASSYGAGSTEAFF
J: TRBJ2-3; size: -; V: TRBV9; D: -; DNA: TGTGCCAGCAGCGTAGGACCCAGCGGCAGCACAGATACGCAGTATTTT; CDR3: CASSVGPSGSTDTQYF
J: TRBJ1-1; size: many; V: TRBV7-2; D: -; DNA: TGTGCCAGCAGCCCCCTACCGGGGCAGGGCTCGAACACTGAAGCTTTCTTT; CDR3: CASSPLPGQGSNTEAFF
J: TRBJ1-1; size: many; V: TRBV6-1; D: -; DNA: TGTGCCAGCAGCAAGACGGTGAACACTGGAGCTTTCTTT; CDR3: CASSKTVNTGAFF
J: TRBJ2-4; size: many; V: TRBV7-2; D: -; DNA: TGTGCCAGCAGCTTACCCGGGCCCTATATTAAGTACTTC; CDR3: CASSLPGPYIKYF
J: TRBJ2-2; size: -; V: TRBV7-9; D: -; DNA: TGTGCCAGCAGTCTAACAGGGAAGCGATCCGGGGAGCTGTTTTTT; CDR3: CASSLTGKRSGELFF
J: TRBJ1-6; size: many; V: TRBV4-1; D: -; DNA: TGCGCCAGCAGCCTAATGTTGAATTCACCCCTCCACTTT; CDR3: CASSLMLNSPLHF
J: TRBJ2-2; size: few; V: TRBV20-1; D: -; DNA: TGCAGTGCTAGAGATCTCTACTCTACGCCCGGGGAGCTGTTTTTT; CDR3: CSARDLYSTPGELFF
J: TRBJ2-5; size: many; V: TRBV6-1; D: TRBD1; DNA: TGTGCCAGCAAGATACAGGGGACCCGTCAAGAGACCCAGTACTTC; CDR3: CASKIQGTRQETQYF
J: TRBJ1-2; size: many; V: TRBV11-2; D: -; DNA: TGTGCCAGCAGCTTAAGGCAGCCACCTAACTATGGCTACACCTTC; CDR3: CASSLRQPPNYGYTF
J: TRBJ1-1; size: -; V: TRBV7-8; D: -; DNA: TGTGCCAGCAGCTTCGAAAGGGGGGCCGGAGCTTTCTTT; CDR3: CASSFERGAGAFF
J: TRBJ1-5; size: -; V: TRBV12-3/TRBV12-4; D: -; DNA: TGTGCCAGCAGTCGTTCCGGGGCAGGGAATCAGCCCCAGCATTTT; CDR3: CASSRSGAGNQPQHF
J: TRBJ2-5; size: many; V: TRBV14; D: -; DNA: TGTGCCAGCAGCCAAGCATGGACACTGGGACAAGAGACCCAGTACTTC; CDR3: CASSQAWTLGQETQYF
J: TRBJ1-2; size: once; V: TRBV5-1; D: -; DNA: TGCGCCAGCAGCTTGGCCGAGGATCGGGGCTACACCTTC; CDR3: CASSLAEDRGYTF
J: TRBJ1-2; size: -; V: TRBV27; D: TRBD1; DNA: TGTGCCAGCAGTTTAGACAGGGCCACCAACTATGGCTACACCTTC; CDR3: CASSLDRATNYGYTF
J: TRBJ1-1; size: many; V: TRBV12-3/TRBV12-4; D: -; DNA: TGTGCCAGCAGTTTAGGGAACACTGAAGCTTTCTTT; CDR3: CASSLGNTEAFF
J: TRBJ2-7; size: many; V: TRBV7-2; D: -; DNA: TGTGCCAGCAGCTCCCATTTTGCGATGGAGCAGTACTTC; CDR3: CASSSHFAMEQYF
J: TRBJ2-7; size: many; V: TRBV6-2/TRBV6-3; D: -; DNA: TGTGCCAGCAGATCCCTCAACGAGCAGTACTTC; CDR3: CASRSLNEQYF
J: TRBJ1-2; size: many; V: TRBV12-5; D: TRBD1; DNA: TGTGCTAGTGGTTTGTTTGACAGGGAGAGGTATGGCTACACCTTC; CDR3: CASGLFDRERYGYTF